A single sample gave rise to the 17 T cell receptor beta chains below, sequenced in a study of T-cell reconstitution after alpha-beta-depleted transplantation in children. Unique molecular identifiers featured in how the TCRbeta library was prepared. TCRdb used MiXCR to reprocess the PCR reads, holding one entry per CDR3 protein. This sample has about 870,000 distinct CDR3 sequences, with roughly 15% found just once. The sample here was PBMCs, mostly from graft donor cells, taken 360 days after TCRalphabeta/CD19-depleted stem cell transplant. These receptors all come from a male patient younger than 18 who had a stem cell transplant for acute lymphoblastic leukemia, so the T cells may come from the graft donor.

This clonotype occurred a few times. The rearrangement uses TRBV12-3 or TRBV12-4 and TRBJ2-3, with 11 bases that match TRBD2. V dropped 3 bases and J dropped 0; count of bases not matched to a gene: 11. CDR3 length: 19 amino acids. CDR3 region: CASSFPPPGLAESTDTQYF. The DNA for the CDR3 is TGTGCCAGCAGTTTCCCCCCCCCGGGACTAGCGGAAAGCACAGATACGCAGTATTTT.

This clonotype was observed at least ten times. V is TRBV11-1 and J is TRBJ2-3; tentative D call: TRBD2 (6 bases). This CDR3 is built from 15 residues. Germline V lookup: CDR1 SGHAT, CDR2 FQDESV (reference sequence). Trimming removed 4 bases at V and 0 bases at J, with 11 bases between. CDR3 sequence: CASSSGLLSTDTQYF. CDR3 nucleotides: TGTGCCAGCAGCTCAGGACTACTGAGCACAGATACGCAGTATTTT.

This chain links TRBV7-8 with TRBJ1-2; unclear D gene. CDR1 SGHVS and CDR2 FQNEAQ come from the germline V gene. The CDR3 contains 13 residues. V gave up 3 bases and J gave up 8 bases, with 13 bases separating them. The CDR3 nucleotides read TGTGCCAGCAGCTTCGACCTACCCGCGGGCTACACCTTC. Amino acid sequence: CASSFDLPAGYTF. The whole variable domain, filled in from reference TRBV7-8 and TRBJ1-2, reads GAGVSQSPRYKVAKRGQDVALRCDPISGHVSLFWYQQALGQGPEFLTYFQNEAQLDKSGLPSDRFFAERPEGSVSTLKIQRTQQEDSAVYLCASSFDLPAGYTFGSGTRLTVV.

This clonotype was observed a handful of times. CDR3 region: CASSLEGLAGVGYQFF. In DNA, the CDR3 is TGCGCCAGCAGCTTGGAGGGACTAGCGGGAGTAGGGTATCAGTTCTTC. The chain employs TRBV5-1 and TRBJ2-1; TRBD2 matches 14 bases. Germline V CDR1 and CDR2: SGHRS, YFSETQ. V lost 0 bases, J lost 13 bases, and 9 bases stayed unmatched. The CDR3 length is 16 residues. The entire variable domain, with the rest obtained from reference TRBV5-1 and TRBJ2-1, is as follows: KAGVTQTPRYLIKTRGQQVTLSCSPISGHRSVSWYQQTPGQGLQFLFEYFSETQRNKGNFPGRFSGRQFSNSRSEMNVSTLELGDSALYLCASSLEGLAGVGYQFFGPGTRLTVL.

The genes are TRBV6-1 and TRBJ2-5, with TRBD1 identical over 7 bases. Germline trimming cut 6 bases from V and 1 base from J; bases unmatched to any gene: 8. Germline CDR1 is MNHNS and CDR2 is SASEGT. This CDR3 is 15 amino acids long. The CDR3 nucleotides are TGTGCCAGCAGCTCCGGGACAGCCCTCCAAGAGACCCAGTACTTC. This gives the protein CASSSGTALQETQYF.

This clonotype has only a few counts. The chain couples TRBV7-6 to TRBJ2-1; D not resolved. The V gene lost 0 bases and the J gene lost 5 bases, with 8 bases spanning the gap. The CDR3 is 14 amino acids. CDR1 and CDR2 from the germline V gene are SGHVS and FNYEAQ. CDR3 sequence reads: CASSLALGDNEQFF. CDR3 in DNA: TGTGCCAGCAGCTTAGCGCTCGGAGACAATGAGCAGTTCTTC.

Details on this clonotype: At one of its ends the junction is not consistent with the germline gene, which may arise from a read error. The chain combines TRBV4-1 with TRBJ2-7; no reliable D call. CDR1 and CDR2 from the germline V gene are MGHRA and YSYEKL. This CDR3 contains 15 residues. Here the CDR3 DNA reads TGCGCCAGCAGCCAAGAGCGCCCTTTGGGTTACGAGCAGCACTTC. This translates into CASSQERPLGYEQHF.

In its sample, this clonotype was seen a few times. The chain couples TRBV5-5 to TRBJ2-3; D perhaps matches TRBD2 (6 bases). V lost 4 bases to trimming and J lost 2 bases, with 14 bases between them. CDR1 SGHKS and CDR2 YYEKEE come from the germline V gene (reference sequence). This CDR3 is 15 amino acids long. The CDR3 region has the DNA TGTGCCAGCAGCCCAGGAGGGGATTCCACAGATACGCAGTATTTT. Amino acid sequence: CASSPGGDSTDTQYF.

This chain joins TRBV29-1 and TRBJ2-3; TRBD2 agrees at 15 bases. This CDR3 has 20 amino acids. Germline assignment: CDR1 SQVTM and CDR2 ANQGSEA. V shed 4 bases and J 2 bases; nucleotides not matched to a gene: 16. The CDR3 sequence is CSVGGGAHGLAGGITDTQYF. CDR3 bases: TGCAGCGTTGGTGGAGGGGCCCACGGACTAGCGGGAGGGATCACAGATACGCAGTATTTT.

This clonotype showed up just a few times. The J gene is TRBJ2-2, the V gene TRBV20-1; no definite D call. From germline, CDR1 is DFQATT and CDR2 SNEGSKA (reference sequence). V lost 5 bases, J lost 6 bases, and 13 bases lay in between. The length of the CDR3 is 13 residues. CDR3 nucleotide sequence: TGCAGTGCTCGCGTCCAGGTTGCCGGGGAGCTGTTTTTT. Its protein product is CSARVQVAGELFF.

A single count supports this clonotype. The rearrangement joins TRBV7-2 to TRBJ2-2; TRBD1 agrees at 7 bases. From germline, CDR1 is SGHTA and CDR2 FQGNSA. This CDR3 has 15 amino acids. V was pared by 4 bases and J by 4 bases, with 6 bases of the junction left unmatched. CDR3 in amino acids: CASSWDRTGTGELFF. CDR3 DNA: TGTGCCAGCAGCTGGGACAGAACGGGCACCGGGGAGCTGTTTTTT. Full variable domain (remainder filled in from reference TRBV7-2 and TRBJ2-2): GAGVSQSPSNKVTEKGKDVELRCDPISGHTALYWYRQSLGQGLEFLIYFQGNSAPDKSGLPSDRFSAERTGGSVSTLTIQRTQQEDSAVYLCASSWDRTGTGELFFGEGSRLTVL.

This clonotype was counted a few times. This sequence joins TRBV18 and TRBJ2-5, with 15 bases fitting TRBD2. With V trimmed by 0 bases and J by 5 bases, 4 bases remained unmatched. Germline CDR1 is KGHSH and CDR2 is LQKENI. The CDR3 runs 17 residues. In DNA form, the CDR3 reads TGTGCCAGCTCACCACCCGGACTAGCGGGAGGGCCGGAGACCCAGTACTTC. Translation: CASSPPGLAGGPETQYF.

This clonotype was seen repeatedly, ten times or more. V and J are TRBV5-1 and TRBJ2-5; D is tentatively TRBD1 or TRBD2 (6 bases each). Germline lookup yields CDR1 SGHRS and CDR2 YFSETQ. Trimming left V 0 bases short and J 5 bases short, with 14 bases between. The CDR3 is made up of 15 amino acids. The CDR3 region is CASSLVPGAIETQYF. The CDR3 region has the DNA TGCGCCAGCAGCTTGGTGCCGGGGGCGATTGAGACCCAGTACTTC.

The chain recombines TRBV5-6 with TRBJ2-4; no clear D. Germline V lookup: CDR1 SGHDT, CDR2 YYEEEE. This CDR3 is built from 14 residues. The V and J ends lost 0 bases and 6 bases respectively, with 10 bases between them. The CDR3 here is CASSLERVVNIQYF. The CDR3 coding sequence is TGTGCCAGCAGCTTGGAAAGGGTGGTAAACATTCAGTACTTC.

CDR3 sequence (DNA): TGCGCCAGCTTTGACACTTCAAAAGAGCAGTACTTC. It specifies CASFDTSKEQYF. The rearrangement joins TRBV5-1 to TRBJ2-7; D unresolved. V lost 7 bases to trimming and J lost 7 bases, with 15 bases between them. Germline assignment: CDR1 SGHRS and CDR2 YFSETQ. The CDR3 is 12 amino acids.

This chain joins TRBV6-5 and TRBJ2-7; 11 bases align to TRBD1. Germline V gives CDR1 MNHEY, CDR2 SVGAGI. J gave up 5 bases and V 1 base, and 7 bases lay outside the gene matches. This CDR3 region has 16 residues. The CDR3, as DNA: TGTGCCAGCAGTTACTATTGGGGACAGGGGGTTAACGAGCAGTACTTC. It codes for CASSYYWGQGVNEQYF.

V usage is TRBV6-1 and J usage is TRBJ2-7, with TRBD2 as a possible D gene (6 bases). The CDR3 sequence is 14 residues long. The germline CDR1 and CDR2 sequences are MNHNS and SASEGT. Trimming removed 5 bases at V and 9 bases at J, with 20 bases between. The CDR3 coding sequence is TGTGCCAGCAGTCCCCCAGGAGGGGCAACGAGGCAGTACTTC. Its translation is CASSPPGGATRQYF.